What follows is one T cell receptor (beta chain) and its context. These data come from a study of control samples from healthy donors and cancer patients. The ends were cut back, 5 bases at V and 3 bases at J, with 13 bases in the middle. Per germline, CDR1 LNHDA and CDR2 SQIVND (reference sequence). The CDR3 runs 14 residues. The repertoire was sequenced with immunoSEQ multiplex PCR; TCRdb's copy has only in-frame clones and lacks some. The table includes over 150,000 clones, about 94% detected once. Sequencing used PBMCs. The chain employs TRBV19 and TRBJ1-2, with a tentative D call TRBD1 (6 bases). The TCR sequence derives from a man in his fifties or sixties with colorectal cancer. The CDR3 region has the DNA TGTGCCAGTAGTCCCGGGACAACGGACTATGGCTACACCTTC. This encodes CASSPGTTDYGYTF.